This is a list of T cell receptor beta chains from one sample in a study of somatic mutations in cytotoxic T cells in rheumatoid arthritis. The table came from immunoSEQ multiplex PCR; TCRdb's copy has only in-frame clones and leaves some out. Among around 24,000 clones listed, over 80% were seen once. The sequenced sample consisted of CD8+ T cells sorted from blood. These TCRs come from a man aged 50-60 years in good health. Each CDR3 is given with its conserved first and last residue. D genes are given only for firm matches. Some rows have no size entry. The others give once, few or many, or a class for an expanded clone.

size,D,J,V,DNA,CDR3
.,TRBD1,TRBJ2-1,TRBV5-1,TGCGCCAGCAGCTTGTCGGGACAGGGAGAAAATGAGCAGTTCTTC,CASSLSGQGENEQFF
.,.,TRBJ2-5,TRBV30,TGTGCCTGGAACCCGACAGGTGGAGCGACCCAGTACTTC,CAWNPTGGATQYF
.,.,TRBJ2-6,TRBV13,TGTGCCAGCAGCTCCAGGGTACCCCTCTCTGGGGCCAACGTCCTGACTTTC,CASSSRVPLSGANVLTF
.,TRBD2,TRBJ2-4,TRBV14,TGTGCCAGCAGCCAACTAGCGGGAGGGCCTCGGGACAAAAACATTCAGTACTTC,CASSQLAGGPRDKNIQYF
.,.,TRBJ2-1,TRBV5-4,TGTGCCAGCAGCTTCGGGAGTTCATCCTACAATGAGCAGTTCTTC,CASSFGSSSYNEQFF
.,.,TRBJ2-1,TRBV30,TGTGCCTGGAGTGTAGGCGGGAACTTAAACAATGAGCAGTTCTTC,CAWSVGGNLNNEQFF
.,.,TRBJ2-3,TRBV4-1,TGCGCCAGCAGCCGACGACCCATCATGGGAGATACGCAGTATTTT,CASSRRPIMGDTQYF
.,.,TRBJ2-1,TRBV4-1,TGCGCCAGCAGCCAAGATCGGGGCGGGATCTACAATGAGCAGTTCTTC,CASSQDRGGIYNEQFF
.,TRBD1,TRBJ1-2,TRBV27,TGTGCCAGCAGTTTAGGGGGACAGGGAGGTGGCTACACCTTC,CASSLGGQGGGYTF
.,.,TRBJ2-7,TRBV27,TGTGCCAGCAGTTCCCCGACAGGCTTGACCCGTTACGAGCAGTACTTC,CASSSPTGLTRYEQYF
once,.,TRBJ2-1,TRBV9,TGTGCCAGCAGCGTAGGCCTAGTCCCCTACAATGAGCAGTTCTTC,CASSVGLVPYNEQFF
once,.,TRBJ1-4,TRBV15,TGTGCCACCAGCAGAGGGGGGAGGGCAGCTAATGAAAAACTGTTTTTT,CATSRGGRAANEKLFF
.,.,TRBJ2-7,TRBV4-1,TGCGCCAGCAGCCAACCTTCCGGGGGACCGTCAAAGGGCTACGAGCAGTACTTC,CASSQPSGGPSKGYEQYF
.,.,TRBJ2-7,TRBV7-8,TGTGCCAGCAGCTCATTCCTCTACGAGCAGTACTTC,CASSSFLYEQYF
.,.,TRBJ2-2,TRBV9,TGTGCCAGCAGCGTGGGGAACACCGGGGAGCTGTTTTTT,CASSVGNTGELFF
.,.,TRBJ2-1,TRBV21-1,TGTGCCAGCAGCAAAGGGGGTGTACGAAGTGACGATGCTCAGGAGCAGTTCTTC,CASSKGGVRSDDAQEQFF
.,TRBD1,TRBJ2-2,TRBV11-3,TGTGCCAGCAGCACCGACAGGGGATCGGCCGGGGAGCTGTTTTTT,CASSTDRGSAGELFF
.,.,TRBJ2-5,TRBV27,TGTGCCAGCAGTTTAGTAGGGGGTGAAGAGACCCAGTACTTC,CASSLVGGEETQYF
.,.,TRBJ2-7,TRBV29-1,TGCAGCGCCATCCTGACTCGAACCCCCTACGAGCAGTACTTC,CSAILTRTPYEQYF
.,.,TRBJ2-7,TRBV13,TGTGCCAGCAGCTTAGGGGAGAGCTACGAGCAGTACTTC,CASSLGESYEQYF
.,.,TRBJ2-7,TRBV27,TGTGCCAGCAGTTTGGTGGGGGACTCCTACGAGCAGTACTTC,CASSLVGDSYEQYF
once,.,TRBJ1-2,TRBV7-9,TGTGCCAGCGGTGACAGGCCACCAGTTCAGTATGGCTACACCTTC,CASGDRPPVQYGYTF
.,.,TRBJ1-1,TRBV30,TGTGCCTGGAGTCAAACAGAGGTGGCAGAACCTTTCTTT,CAWSQTEVAEPFF
.,.,TRBJ2-2,TRBV13,TGTGCCAGCAGCTTAAGTGGGAACAGCAACACCGGGGAGCTGTTTTTT,CASSLSGNSNTGELFF
.,.,TRBJ1-2,TRBV28,TGTGCCAGCAGTTTACCACCTGGGGACATCCGTAACTATGGCTACACCTTC,CASSLPPGDIRNYGYTF
.,TRBD1,TRBJ2-5,TRBV2,TGTGCCAGCAGACCCGGGACAGGAAAACAAGAGACCCAGTACTTC,CASRPGTGKQETQYF
.,.,TRBJ2-7,TRBV4-1,TGCGCCAGCAGATGGGAGACATCGATATCCTACGAGCAGTACTTC,CASRWETSISYEQYF
.,.,TRBJ1-2,TRBV27,TGTGCCAGCAGTTTATCCGTGGGCGGTAACTATGGCTACACCTTC,CASSLSVGGNYGYTF
.,.,TRBJ1-5,TRBV4-1,TGCGCCAGCAGCCAAGCAGAGCGGCAACAGAATCAGCCCCAGCATTTT,CASSQAERQQNQPQHF
few,.,TRBJ1-1,TRBV30,TGTGCCTGTAACATGAACACTGAAGCTTTCTTT,CACNMNTEAFF
.,.,TRBJ1-1,TRBV11-2,TGTGCCAGCAGCACCTCCCGAAACGTCAGGGCTGAAGCTTTCTTT,CASSTSRNVRAEAFF
.,.,TRBJ2-1,TRBV2,TGTGCCAGCACCCCCTGGGGTTACGACGTAGGTGACTACAATGAGCAGTTCTTC,CASTPWGYDVGDYNEQFF
once,TRBD1,TRBJ1-1,TRBV29-1,TGCAGCGTTGATTCGACAGGGATTTTAGCTGAAGCTTTCTTT,CSVDSTGILAEAFF
.,.,TRBJ2-7,TRBV2,TGTGCCAGCAGAGGCCCTGGGGGGAATAGTTACGAGCAGTACTTC,CASRGPGGNSYEQYF
once,TRBD1,TRBJ2-2,TRBV4-2,TGTGCCAGCAGCCACTTTGACAGGGGGAGGGCCGGGGAGCTGTTTTTT,CASSHFDRGRAGELFF
.,.,TRBJ2-2,TRBV9,TGTGCCAGCAGCGTAGCGGGCGCGAACACCGGGGAGCTGTTTTTT,CASSVAGANTGELFF
few,.,TRBJ2-1,TRBV7-6,TGTGCCAGCAGCTTGTCCCCCTACAATGAGCAGTTCTTC,CASSLSPYNEQFF
.,.,TRBJ1-2,TRBV10-3,TGTGCCATCAGTGACCATGGCGGGGGCTCCGGCTATGGCTACACCTTC,CAISDHGGGSGYGYTF
.,.,TRBJ1-1,TRBV11-3,TGTGCCAGCAGCCCGAGTCGCCGTGCCACTGAAGCTTTCTTT,CASSPSRRATEAFF
.,TRBD2,TRBJ2-5,TRBV6-5,TGTGCCAGCAGTTACCGGGGGGGCCGGGAGACCCAGTACTTC,CASSYRGGRETQYF
.,TRBD2,TRBJ2-3,TRBV5-1,TGCGCCAGCAGCTTTGGCGGGAGGGCGGGAGATACGCAGTATTTT,CASSFGGRAGDTQYF
.,.,TRBJ2-3,TRBV21-1,TGTGCCAGCAGCATGAGGGGGTCGCAGTATTTT,CASSMRGSQYF